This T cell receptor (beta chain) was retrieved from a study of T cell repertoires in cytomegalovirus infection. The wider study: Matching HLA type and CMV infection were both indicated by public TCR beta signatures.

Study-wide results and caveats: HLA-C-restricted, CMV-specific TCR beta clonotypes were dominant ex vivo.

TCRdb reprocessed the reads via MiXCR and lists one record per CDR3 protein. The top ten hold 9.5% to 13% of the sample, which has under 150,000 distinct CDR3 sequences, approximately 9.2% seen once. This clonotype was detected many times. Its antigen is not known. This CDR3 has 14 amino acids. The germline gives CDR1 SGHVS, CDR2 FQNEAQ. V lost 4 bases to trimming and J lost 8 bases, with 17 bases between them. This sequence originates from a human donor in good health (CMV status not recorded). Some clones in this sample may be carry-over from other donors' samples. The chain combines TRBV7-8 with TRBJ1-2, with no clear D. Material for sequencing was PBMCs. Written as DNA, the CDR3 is TGTGCCAGCAGCTCGATCCCCGGCGACAAAGGCTACACCTTC. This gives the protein CASSSIPGDKGYTF.